The 13 T cell receptor beta chains presented below share a single source sample, sequenced in a study of blood T cell repertoires in COVID-19 (TCRdb year 2020). Preparation of the library involved the immunoSEQ multiplex PCR assay. The immuneACCESS repertoire file appears here via TCRdb, limited to in-frame rearrangements. These files lack a portion of the clones; in checked studies, under half of the deficit traces to unresolved V genes, and the cause of the others is not known. The sample records under 350,000 clones, approximately 86% of which are singletons. The ten biggest clones cover approximately 4.6% of the sample. Sequenced: PBMCs or T cells enriched from blood (not recorded which). The receptor source for this set is a woman between 40 and 50 years old with acute COVID-19.

This rearrangement joins TRBV25-1 to TRBJ2-1; 7 nucleotides agree with TRBD2. With 1 base clipped from V and 6 bases from J, the junction kept 6 bases outside the gene matches. CDR3 size: 15 residues. The germline V gene encodes CDR1 MGHDK and CDR2 SYGVNS. CDR3 sequence reads: CASSESISGFNEQFF. In DNA, the CDR3 is TGTGCCAGCAGTGAATCGATTAGCGGGTTCAATGAGCAGTTCTTC. The complete variable domain, with remaining parts taken from reference TRBV25-1 and TRBJ2-1, reads EADIYQTPRYLVIGTGKKITLECSQTMGHDKMYWYQQDPGMELHLIHYSYGVNSTEKGDLSSESTVSRIRTEHFPLTLESARPSHTSQYLCASSESISGFNEQFFGPGTRLTVL.

CDR3 sequence reads: CASRLDRDLNTEAFF. The CDR3 DNA follows: TGTGCCAGCAGACTTGACAGAGACCTGAACACTGAAGCTTTCTTT. This chain links TRBV5-6 with TRBJ1-1, with D possibly matching TRBD1 (5 bases). The CDR3 is 15 amino acids. Germline CDR1 reads SGHDT; CDR2 reads YYEEEE. The ends were cut back, 5 bases at V and 0 bases at J, with 14 bases in the middle.

The chain carries TRBV28 and TRBJ2-7; perhaps TRBD1 as D (9 bases). Trimming stripped 4 bases from V and 3 bases from J, with 16 bases between. The CDR3 totals 15 residues. Germline CDR1 and CDR2: MDHEN and SYDVKM. The CDR3: CASSYSGTGIYEQYF. The CDR3 coding sequence is TGTGCCAGCAGTTATAGCGGGACAGGGATCTACGAGCAGTACTTC.

This clone was detected only once. This CDR3 is CASSLRQGLSEAFF. As DNA, the CDR3 is TGTGCCAGCAGTCTTCGTCAGGGACTTAGTGAAGCTTTCTTT. The V and J genes are TRBV7-2 and TRBJ1-1, with a weak D call TRBD1 (5 bases). Germline values: CDR1 SGHTA, CDR2 FQGNSA. The V end lost 6 bases, the J end lost 7 bases, and 18 bases lay between the germline ends. The CDR3 loop spans 14 amino acids. Full variable domain (rest looked up from reference TRBV7-2 and TRBJ1-1): GAGVSQSPSNKVTEKGKDVELRCDPISGHTALYWYRQSLGQGLEFLIYFQGNSAPDKSGLPSDRFSAERTGGSVSTLTIQRTQQEDSAVYLCASSLRQGLSEAFFGQGTRLTVV.

The chain recombines TRBV7-2 with TRBJ2-5; TRBD1 agrees at 7 bases. Trimming at V came to 1 base and at J to 5 bases, leaving 4 bases not matched to a gene. The germline V gene has CDR1 SGHTA and CDR2 FQGNSA. This CDR3 contains 14 residues. CDR3: CASSLGGTAETQYF. Here the CDR3 DNA reads TGTGCCAGCAGCTTAGGAGGGACAGCGGAGACCCAGTACTTC. Full variable domain (remainder filled in from reference TRBV7-2 and TRBJ2-5): GAGVSQSPSNKVTEKGKDVELRCDPISGHTALYWYRQSLGQGLEFLIYFQGNSAPDKSGLPSDRFSAERTGGSVSTLTIQRTQQEDSAVYLCASSLGGTAETQYFGPGTRLLVL.

This CDR3 is CASSPGLAGGYYNEQFF. The CDR3 DNA is TGTGCCAGCAGTCCGGGACTAGCGGGGGGGTACTACAATGAGCAGTTCTTC. This chain joins TRBV6-2 or TRBV6-3 and TRBJ2-1, with TRBD2 matching over 16 bases. The germline gives CDR1 MNHEY, CDR2 SVGEGT. Trimming at V came to 5 bases and at J to 3 bases, leaving 4 bases not matched to a gene. CDR3 length equals 17 residues.

V and J are TRBV2 and TRBJ2-7, with 9 nucleotides matching TRBD2. CDR3 length: 14 amino acids. Trimming took 3 bases from V and 4 from J; bases not matched to a gene: 4. Looked up from germline, CDR1 is SNHLY and CDR2 is FYNNEI. In nucleotides, the CDR3 is TGTGCCAGCAGTGACCCTAGCGGGGCATACGAGCAGTACTTC. As protein: CASSDPSGAYEQYF.

The chain joins TRBV19 to TRBJ1-1; 9 positions agree with TRBD1. The trim removed 5 bases at V and 0 bases at J, leaving 4 bases unmatched. CDR1 and CDR2 from the germline V gene are LNHDA and SQIVND (reference sequence). This CDR3 is 15 amino acids long. The CDR3 bases are TGTGCCAGTAGTCCTGGACAGGGGATGAACACTGAAGCTTTCTTT. Encoded protein: CASSPGQGMNTEAFF.

The chain carries TRBV5-8 and TRBJ1-2; D gene unclear. V was shortened by 4 bases and J by 5 bases, with 6 bases between the two germline ends. Germline CDR1 and CDR2: SGHTS and YDEGEE. This CDR3 is built from 11 residues. CDR3 region: CASSGVYGYTF. CDR3 sequence (DNA): TGTGCCAGCAGCGGAGTGTATGGCTACACCTTC.

This clone was recorded at least ten times. The chain recombines TRBV14 with TRBJ2-7; 9 bases line up with TRBD2. CDR3 length: 20 amino acids. The germline V gene has CDR1 SGHDN and CDR2 FVKESK. J gave up 3 bases and V 1 base, and 19 bases lay outside the gene matches. CDR3 in amino acids: CASSQVKWGIAGEFGYEQYF. CDR3 sequence (DNA): TGTGCCAGCAGCCAAGTAAAGTGGGGGATAGCGGGAGAATTTGGCTACGAGCAGTACTTC.

The rearrangement uses TRBV5-1 and TRBJ1-1; 8 positions match TRBD1. The length of the CDR3 is 15 residues. The V segment lost 0 bases and the J segment 4 bases; nucleotides outside the gene matches: 5. Germline V CDR1 and CDR2: SGHRS, YFSETQ. Written as DNA, the CDR3 is TGCGCCAGCAGCTTGGCACAGGGGGGGCCCACTGAAGCTTTCTTT. Amino acid sequence: CASSLAQGGPTEAFF.

V is TRBV21-1 and J is TRBJ2-7; the table calls TRBD1, which could not be checked here. TRBV21-1 corresponds to a pseudogene. This CDR3 comprises 17 residues. CDR3 sequence (DNA): TGTGCCAGCGTCGCAGGGGGCGGCTCCGGTGGTCAATACGAGCAGTACTTC. It translates to CASVAGGGSGGQYEQYF.

This rearrangement joins TRBV7-9 to TRBJ2-2; 9 bases map to TRBD1. The CDR3 is 16 residues long. CDR1 SEHNR and CDR2 FQNEAQ come from the germline V gene (reference sequence). V was pared by 1 base and J by 5 bases, with 5 bases of the junction left unmatched. CDR3 sequence: CASSLVGTGSTGELFF. CDR3 DNA sequence: TGTGCCAGCAGCTTAGTCGGGACAGGGTCTACCGGGGAGCTGTTTTTT. The complete variable domain, with remaining parts taken from reference TRBV7-9 and TRBJ2-2, reads DTGVSQNPRHKITKRGQNVTFRCDPISEHNRLYWYRQTLGQGPEFLTYFQNEAQLEKSRLLSDRFSAERPKGSFSTLEIQRTEQGDSAMYLCASSLVGTGSTGELFFGEGSRLTVL.